This T cell receptor (beta chain) was documented in a study of T-cell reconstitution after alpha-beta-depleted transplantation in children. Findings and caveats of the study: There were some patients whose high TCRbeta diversity at day 60 came from surviving recipient T cells and thymic progenitors. It was newly produced T cells that mostly accounted for T-cell counts and diversity one year after transplant. Two months or so post-transplant, alpha-beta T cells reportedly derived from several hundred expanded graft clones.

The germline V and J ends were trimmed by 6 bases and 5 bases, with 19 bases remaining between them. This CDR3 is built from 14 residues. Germline assignment: CDR1 DFQATT and CDR2 SNEGSKA (reference sequence). Unique molecular identifiers were used in preparing the TCRbeta library. A single record per CDR3 protein comes from TCRdb applying MiXCR to the PCR reads. This table has around 200,000 distinct CDR3 sequences, around 7.7% appearing once. The sample holds a few counts of this clonotype. The antigen is not known. This chain uses TRBV20-1 with TRBJ1-2; TRBD1 is a possible D gene (6 bases). This TCR derives from a male patient aged 2 to 9 who had a stem cell transplant for acute myeloid leukemia, so the T cells may come from the graft donor. Source: PBMCs, mostly from graft donor cells, taken 360 days after TCRalphabeta/CD19-depleted stem cell transplant. CDR3: CSALNRVAGYGYTF. Here the CDR3 DNA reads TGCAGTGCCCTAAACAGGGTAGCAGGGTATGGCTACACCTTC.